The present T cell receptor beta chain was sequenced within a study of identifying expanded T cells in peripheral blood (dated by TCRdb to between 2017 and 2020). For the study in its entirety: Technical replicates were generated by sequencing separate aliquots of the same genomic DNA pool, with four replicates compared pairwise. What the work shows at the level of the full study, not this receptor alone: The authors expected biological variance in healthy repertoires might increase further over much longer intervals such as months to years. Both the number of clones called differentially abundant and the false-positive rate were significantly reduced by the beta-binomial model across all healthy-donor time intervals. The binomial model flagged approximately 1.2 differentially abundant clones between technical replicates, compared with around 15 over roughly 2 weeks and 19 over around four weeks. Variance in clone template counts between approximately two-week samples significantly increased with total template count across all healthy donors.

Looking up the germline V gene yields CDR1 SNHLY and CDR2 FYNNEI. V loses 8 bases at its end and J loses 3 bases; junction bases beyond the gene matches: 4. There are 12 amino acids in the CDR3, from cysteine to phenylalanine inclusive. Left in the record is the CDR3 DNA by itself, 36 bases read in frame from the first base. No immune events, such as infections, were documented for the healthy donors during the collection period. To calibrate time-dependent variance in a beta-binomial model of T-cell clone differential abundance, blood repertoires from healthy donors were used as a training cohort. The training cohort included around 10 healthy donors, of whom 3 were female and 7 were male. Donor ages ranged from 29 to 64 years, with an average of 43 years. Whole blood from each healthy donor was obtained from a commercial supplier and was collected at three time points around two weeks apart. For immunosequencing, genomic DNA was extracted from unsorted whole blood.

Regarding this clone: Its antigen is unknown. Base-call qualities are not available, and no considerably larger clone is one nucleotide away.

The immunoSEQ Assay, which uses bias-controlled multiplex PCR amplification of genomic DNA, was used to profile TCRbeta CDR3 regions. The source study handled its data this way. The absolute abundance of each unique TCRbeta CDR3 region was quantified after sequences were collapsed and filtered. Two models were used to test differential abundance: a binomial model (Fisher-equivalent) and a beta-binomial model that adds time-dependent variance fitted from healthy donors. Clones with fewer than 5 combined templates were excluded, and clones with Benjamini-Hochberg FDR below 0.01 were called differentially abundant. Using the form v = (b*log(k)+a)^2, the beta-binomial variance was modeled as a function of the total template count across the two samples. Not all clones reach the TCRdb copy of this immuneACCESS table, which keeps in-frame sequences only. Checked studies attribute under half of the gap to unresolved V genes and leave the rest unexplained. V, J and clone size derive from that table, while D and trimming were established from the DNA sequence. This sample comprises over 70,000 clones, around 89% of them detected only once. The ten largest clones take up roughly 20% of the sample.

The origin of this receptor is a person between 18 and 75 years old in good health. The rearranged chain carries TRBV2 and TRBJ2-7, and 7 bases in between align with TRBD2. Sequencing input: blood. The DNA sequence is as follows: TGTGCCAGCTCGGGGGGTATCTACGAGCAGTACTTC. This is translated as CASSGGIYEQYF.